The 19 T cell receptor beta chains below come from one sample, sequenced in a study of regulatory T cells in long-lasting Graves disease. Time point: persistent/refractory GD, antithyroid drugs over 5 years with positive TRAb. The TCR library was made from RNA that had been extracted from PBMCs in TRIzol. Sequencing libraries for TCR beta were prepared with iRepertoire HTBI primers and Arm-PCR of CDR3 regions. TCRdb independently ran MiXCR on the multiplex PCR reads; one entry per CDR3 protein. Counted here are a few hundred thousand distinct CDR3 sequences, 20% to 25% occurring once; the ten biggest clones make up 25% to 30%. This material consisted of peripheral blood mononuclear cells (PBMCs), taken when the disease was refractory, from a patient treated with antithyroid drugs. These receptors came from a woman between 35 and 50 years old with Graves disease.

The rearrangement joins TRBV11-2 to TRBJ2-1; TRBD2 aligns across 10 bases. Germline V gene sequence: CDR1 SGHAT, CDR2 FQNNGV. V was pared by 3 bases and J by 8 bases, with 10 bases of the junction left unmatched. The CDR3 sequence is 16 residues long. CDR3 sequence reads: CASSLSLAGDGDEQFF. The CDR3 DNA follows: TGTGCCAGCAGCTTGTCTCTAGCGGGGGACGGGGATGAGCAGTTCTTC.

This clonotype was observed at least ten times. The chain carries TRBV6-5 and TRBJ1-1; D is undetermined. From germline, CDR1 is MNHEY and CDR2 SVGAGI. This CDR3 is built from 16 residues. The V end was cut by 0 bases, the J end by 5 bases, with 16 bases between. The CDR3 sequence is CASSYSGGGFRTEAFF. The CDR3 region has the DNA TGTGCCAGCAGTTACTCTGGAGGAGGGTTTAGGACTGAAGCTTTCTTT.

This clonotype was counted only a few times. The V gene is TRBV5-1, the J gene TRBJ2-4, with no clear D. CDR3 length equals 14 residues. Germline-derived CDR1 and CDR2 are SGHRS and YFSETQ. V lost 4 bases and J lost 3, with 11 bases in between. The CDR3 region is CASSRADSKNIQYF. Written as DNA, the CDR3 is TGCGCCAGCAGCCGGGCAGATAGCAAAAACATTCAGTACTTC.

This clonotype was counted only a few times. The genes are TRBV10-3 and TRBJ2-7; TRBD1 agrees at 9 bases. V was clipped by 8 bases and J by 4 bases; unmatched bases: 9. The CDR3 sequence is 14 residues long. Germline V CDR1 and CDR2: ENHRY, SYGVKD. CDR3 coding DNA: TGTGCCATCGGAATCCGGGACAGGGCTTACGAGCAGTACTTC. Residues: CAIGIRDRAYEQYF.

Many counts were recorded for this clonotype. The V gene is TRBV28, the J gene TRBJ1-4, with 9 bases matching TRBD1. Germline V gene sequence: CDR1 MDHEN, CDR2 SYDVKM. The CDR3 covers 15 residues. With 7 bases clipped from V and 6 bases from J, the junction kept 9 bases outside the gene matches. The CDR3 coding sequence is TGTGCCAGCATCCCGATGAACAGGGGGCATGAAAAACTGTTTTTT. This sequence encodes CASIPMNRGHEKLFF.

This clonotype was detected only a few times. The chain is built from TRBV13 and TRBJ2-5; D unclear. The length of the CDR3 is 15 residues. Germline lookup yields CDR1 PRHDT and CDR2 FYEKMQ (reference sequence). V lost 4 bases and J lost 5, with 17 bases in between. CDR3 in DNA: TGTGCCAGCAGCTCCCGGATGGGGTGGTCCGAGACCCAGTACTTC. Translated, it gives CASSSRMGWSETQYF. Drawing the rest from reference TRBV13 and TRBJ2-5, the complete variable domain is AAGVIQSPRHLIKEKRETATLKCYPIPRHDTVYWYQQGPGQDPQFLISFYEKMQSDKGSIPDRFSAQQFSDYHSELNMSSLELGDSALYFCASSSRMGWSETQYFGPGTRLLVL.

This clonotype was seen at least ten times. V usage is TRBV2 and J usage is TRBJ1-4, with D possibly being TRBD1 (6 bases). Trimming shortened V by 1 base and J by 8 bases, and 14 bases separated the two germline ends. CDR3 length equals 15 residues. The germline V gene encodes CDR1 SNHLY and CDR2 FYNNEI. This CDR3 reads CASSEDRQAGEKLFF. In DNA form, the CDR3 reads TGTGCCAGCAGTGAAGATAGACAGGCGGGAGAAAAACTGTTTTTT.

Many counts were recorded for this clonotype. The J gene is TRBJ2-7, the V gene TRBV28; D possibly corresponds to TRBD1 (5 bases). Looked up from germline, CDR1 is MDHEN and CDR2 is SYDVKM. The CDR3 length is 15 residues. V dropped 3 bases and J dropped 6 bases, with 18 bases sitting between them. The CDR3 region is CASSFRDRRLLEQYF. Written as DNA, the CDR3 is TGTGCCAGCAGTTTCCGAGACAGAAGACTCCTCGAGCAGTACTTC. Looking up the rest from reference TRBV28 and TRBJ2-7 gives the full variable domain: DVKVTQSSRYLVKRTGEKVFLECVQDMDHENMFWYRQDPGLGLRLIYFSYDVKMKEKGDIPEGYSVSREKKERFSLILESASTNQTSMYLCASSFRDRRLLEQYFGPGTRLTVT.

This chain joins TRBV5-4 and TRBJ2-5, with D unclear. Germline values: CDR1 SGHNT, CDR2 YYREEE (reference sequence). With 4 bases removed from V and 1 base from J, the gap between germline ends came to 11 bases. This CDR3 has 14 residues. As DNA, the CDR3 is TGTGCCAGCAGCGGCGGCAAGATCCAAGAGACCCAGTACTTC. Amino acid sequence: CASSGGKIQETQYF. Drawing the rest from reference TRBV5-4 and TRBJ2-5, the complete variable domain is ETGVTQSPTHLIKTRGQQVTLRCSSQSGHNTVSWYQQALGQGPQFIFQYYREEENGRGNFPPRFSGLQFPNYSSELNVNALELDDSALYLCASSGGKIQETQYFGPGTRLLVL.

This clonotype occurred a few times. The chain recombines TRBV20-1 with TRBJ2-7; 13 bases are a match to TRBD2. CDR1 is DFQATT and CDR2 is SNEGSKA in the germline V gene (reference sequence). CDR3 length equals 16 residues. Unmatched junction bases numbered 9, after V lost 3 bases and J lost 4 bases. As DNA, the CDR3 is TGCAGTGCTAGCCTCAGACTAGCGGGAGGAGCTTACGAGCAGTACTTC. Its translation: CSASLRLAGGAYEQYF.

The chain employs TRBV30 and TRBJ1-6; TRBD1 matches 8 bases. Germline CDR1 is GTSNPN and CDR2 is SVGIG (reference sequence). V lost 4 bases, J lost 10 bases, and 6 bases stayed unmatched. The CDR3 totals 13 residues. CDR3 in amino acids: CAWNTGGRSPLHF. The DNA of the CDR3 is TGTGCCTGGAATACAGGGGGAAGGTCACCCCTCCACTTT.

This chain joins TRBV28 and TRBJ2-1, with TRBD1 as a possible D gene (5 bases). V was shortened by 7 bases and J by 3 bases, with 16 bases between the two germline ends. There are 15 residues in the CDR3. Germline CDR1 is MDHEN and CDR2 is SYDVKM. CDR3 DNA sequence: TGTGCCAGCAACCCCCCGACAGCTTTCTACAATGAGCAGTTCTTC. This codes for CASNPPTAFYNEQFF. The entire variable domain, with the rest obtained from reference TRBV28 and TRBJ2-1, is as follows: DVKVTQSSRYLVKRTGEKVFLECVQDMDHENMFWYRQDPGLGLRLIYFSYDVKMKEKGDIPEGYSVSREKKERFSLILESASTNQTSMYLCASNPPTAFYNEQFFGPGTRLTVL.

This clonotype has at least ten counts. V usage is TRBV25-1 and J usage is TRBJ1-1; no definite D call. The CDR3 totals 14 residues. V was clipped by 3 bases and J by 4 bases, with 12 bases between them. Germline V CDR1 and CDR2: MGHDK, SYGVNS. CDR3 in amino acids: CASSDLVGGTEAFF. For the CDR3, the DNA is TGTGCCAGCAGTGATTTAGTCGGAGGCACTGAAGCTTTCTTT.

This clonotype was seen a handful of times. The rearrangement uses TRBV28 and TRBJ1-3, with D tentatively TRBD1 (5 bases). Germline loops: CDR1 MDHEN, CDR2 SYDVKM. V was clipped by 4 bases and J by 2 bases, with 21 bases between them. This CDR3 spans 18 amino acids. In DNA form, the CDR3 reads TGTGCCAGCAGTTCCATAGACCTCGATCGGGGGGCTGGAAACACCATATATTTT. Translation gives CASSSIDLDRGAGNTIYF.

This chain connects TRBV24-1 to TRBJ2-2, with D unresolved. Trimming stripped 2 bases from V and 1 base from J, with 7 bases between. Germline V gene data show CDR1 as KGHDR and CDR2 as SFDVKD. The CDR3 is made up of 15 amino acids. Written as DNA, the CDR3 is TGTGCCACCAGTGATTCCCCGGGGAACACCGGGGAGCTGTTTTTT. This gives the protein CATSDSPGNTGELFF.

This clonotype occurred a few times. This chain joins TRBV11-2 and TRBJ2-7; 11 positions agree with TRBD2. Germline V gene lookup returns CDR1 SGHAT and CDR2 FQNNGV. Unmatched junction bases numbered 10, after V lost 5 bases and J lost 4 bases. The CDR3 totals 16 residues. Here the CDR3 reads CASSPLSGRAPYEQYF. The CDR3 DNA is TGTGCCAGCAGCCCTCTTAGCGGGAGGGCCCCGTACGAGCAGTACTTC.

In its sample, this clonotype was seen many times. The chain combines TRBV28 with TRBJ2-2; TRBD1 or TRBD2 may be the D gene (5 bases each). The CDR3 has 14 amino acids. Trimming shortened V by 3 bases and J by 6 bases, and 11 bases separated the two germline ends. From germline, CDR1 is MDHEN and CDR2 SYDVKM. The chain's CDR3 is CASSFAGTAGELFF. The CDR3 coding sequence is TGTGCCAGCAGTTTTGCCGGGACGGCCGGGGAGCTGTTTTTT.

In this sample, this clonotype turned up a few times. This CDR3 reads CASSFGPSTGELFF. DNA of the CDR3: TGCGCCAGCAGCTTCGGACCGTCCACCGGGGAGCTGTTTTTT. J is TRBJ2-2 and V is TRBV5-1; no reliable D call. The CDR3 is 14 residues long. The germline V gene encodes CDR1 SGHRS and CDR2 YFSETQ. The V end lost 2 bases, the J end lost 4 bases, and 9 bases lay between the germline ends.

This clonotype was seen at least ten times. The J gene is TRBJ1-4, the V gene TRBV5-1; no reliable D call. Per germline, CDR1 SGHRS and CDR2 YFSETQ. The CDR3 is made up of 13 amino acids. Trimming cost V 5 bases and J 3 bases, with 8 bases left between them. This CDR3 reads CASSPSPNEKLFF. The CDR3 DNA follows: TGCGCCAGCAGTCCCAGCCCTAATGAAAAACTGTTTTTT.